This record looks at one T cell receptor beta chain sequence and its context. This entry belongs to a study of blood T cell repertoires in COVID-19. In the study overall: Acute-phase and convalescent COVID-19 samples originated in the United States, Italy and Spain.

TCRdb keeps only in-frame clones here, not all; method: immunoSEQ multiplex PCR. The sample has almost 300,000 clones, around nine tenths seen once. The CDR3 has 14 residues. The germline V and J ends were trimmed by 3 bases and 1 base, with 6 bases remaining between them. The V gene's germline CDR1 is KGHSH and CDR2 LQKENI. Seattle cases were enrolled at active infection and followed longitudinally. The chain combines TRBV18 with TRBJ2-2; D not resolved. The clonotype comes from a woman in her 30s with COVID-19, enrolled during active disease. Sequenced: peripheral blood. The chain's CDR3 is CASSPIMNTGELFF. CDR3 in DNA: TGTGCCAGCTCACCTATAATGAACACCGGGGAGCTGTTTTTT.